This TCR beta chain was sequenced for a study of T cell responses to AZD1222 COVID-19 vaccine (dated by TCRdb to the early 2020s). As for the study more broadly: TCR sequencing covered over 230 trial participants: 200 to 220 given two doses of AZD1222 and 26 given two doses of MenACWY control vaccine. Trial participants were enrolled into age subgroups of 18-55, 56-69 and 70-plus years, which contained 148, 28 and 57 TCR-sequenced participants, respectively. Findings and caveats that apply to the study as a whole: Participants were mostly white British and included more females than males, and it was suggested by the authors that clonal diversity may have been underestimated. Reportedly, almost half of the unique spike-specific TCRs recognized epitopes lying outside the regions that are mutated in the B.1.351 and B.1.1.7 variants. Only 5 to 7 AZD1222 recipients were SARS-CoV-2 seropositive at baseline, limiting conclusions about previously exposed vaccinees. After two AZD1222 doses, both the breadth and the depth of spike-specific TCRs were significantly higher than at day 0 and than in MenACWY recipients. The vaccine-associated CD4 TCRs covered the entire spike protein, and the dominant responses fell in regions 160-218 and 743-854. Because no day 14 peak-response samples were available, repertoires were characterized only after the peak T cell response. The 56-69-year group was small, and its depth increase did not reach significance, likely because of low power.

The CDR3 starts with the cysteine, ends with the phenylalanine, and has 16 residues. Just CDR3 DNA is preserved here, 48 bases in frame from base 1. The V end loses 5 bases and the J end loses 1 base, and a stretch of 18 bases separates them. CDR1 LNHDA and CDR2 SQIVND are derived from the germline V gene (reference sequence). The CDR3 regions of human TCRbeta chains were subjected to immunosequencing. The original pipeline was this. TCRs in the repertoires were compared against a reference library of SARS-CoV-2-specific TCRs that had been generated with the MIRA antigen-specificity platform. Breadth was defined as the fraction of unique TCRs that were SARS-CoV-2-associated. Depth was defined as the fraction of total T cells that were SARS-CoV-2-associated. Each spike-specific TCR was assigned to its reactive spike region and to a CD4 or CD8 class using the MIRA data. Log10-transformed breadth and depth values were compared by one-way ANOVA with Sidak's multiple comparisons tests. TCRdb holds this immuneACCESS table with in-frame rearrangements only. Some clones are missing; in checked studies, unresolved V genes explain under half, and the rest has no known cause. The DNA gave D and trimming, while V, J and clone size come from that table. In all, the sample holds around 180,000 clones, and around 90% of those were seen once. The ten largest clones add up to around 26% of the sample.

In regard to this clone: Its recognized antigen is unknown. It has no much larger one-base neighbor in the sample; base qualities were not kept.

The time point label, read with the paper, signifies: about 28 days (+/-7) after the second vaccine dose. AZD1222 recipients whose second dose came at about 4 weeks and those whose second dose came at about 12 weeks were combined into one group, since spike-specific TCR depth and breadth did not differ between the two schedules. Samples from vaccinated people were obtained from the UK trials COV001 and COV002, which included a single-blind randomized controlled phase 2/3 trial of AZD1222 (ChAdOx1 nCoV-19) in healthy adults. For TCRbeta chain sequencing, PBMC samples were collected from trial participants at day 0 and at day 28 after the second dose.

The clonotype originates from an adult who received the AZD1222 COVID-19 vaccine. The sequencing used peripheral blood, collected 28 days after the second AZD1222 dose. The chain is assembled from TRBV19 and TRBJ2-7; TRBD1 could be the D gene, as 6 bases match. The CDR3 region reads CASSPSIGQRSYEQYF. The DNA sequence is as follows: TGTGCCAGTAGTCCGTCTATAGGACAGAGGTCCTACGAGCAGTACTTC.